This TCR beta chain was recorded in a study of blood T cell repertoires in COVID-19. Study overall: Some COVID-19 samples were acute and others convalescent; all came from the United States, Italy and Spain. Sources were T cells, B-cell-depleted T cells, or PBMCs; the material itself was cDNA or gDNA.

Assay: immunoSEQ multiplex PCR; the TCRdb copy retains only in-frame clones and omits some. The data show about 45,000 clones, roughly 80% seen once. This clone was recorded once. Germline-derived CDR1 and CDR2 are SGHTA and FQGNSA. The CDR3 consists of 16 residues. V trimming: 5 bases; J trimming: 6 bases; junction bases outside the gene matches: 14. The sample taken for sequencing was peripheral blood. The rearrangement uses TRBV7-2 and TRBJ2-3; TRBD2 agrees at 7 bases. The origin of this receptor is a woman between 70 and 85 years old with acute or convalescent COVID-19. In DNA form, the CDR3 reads TGTGCCAGCAGCCCCCCCGGGAGGAGAGGTGGGGATACGCAGTATTTT. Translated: CASSPPGRRGGDTQYF.